A selection of T cell receptor beta chains follows, all from one sample in a study of human T cells and chemical hapten exposure. TCRdb passed the RACE reads through MiXCR, listing each CDR3 protein once. The data contain 110,000 to 150,000 distinct CDR3 sequences, approximately 12% of them singletons. This sample comprised whole blood, obtained in connection with sensitization to the hapten diphenylcyclopropenone (DPC). The receptors stem from a woman between 50 and 59 years old with alopecia areata. Some clones in this sample may be carry-over from other donors' samples. Both conserved end residues are part of each CDR3.

>TRBV7-6|TRBJ1-2|14
CASSPPGWSAGYTF
>TRBV20-1|TRBJ1-2|11
CSARVDSGYTF
>TRBV29-1|TRBJ2-1|10
CSVEFHEQFF
>TRBV21-1|TRBJ2-1|15
CASSLGTGGLDEQFF
>TRBV14|TRBJ1-2|15
CASSQEVAPGDGYTF
>TRBV6-5|TRBJ2-7|13
CASRLAGVYEQYF
>TRBV20-1|TRBJ2-1|22
CSAPHGGTAGTSGRARYNEQFF
>TRBV4-1|TRBJ2-2|18
CASSPPSGSGTATGELFF
>TRBV7-2|TRBJ2-3|15
CASSSQGMLAGGHYF
>TRBV29-1|TRBJ2-5|13
CSADGHRKETQYF
>TRBV10-2|TRBJ1-5|13
CASSDKWGQPQHF
>TRBV20-1|TRBJ2-1|16
CSARGVGTSRDYEQFF
>TRBV19|TRBJ2-7|14
CASSSHRGTYEQYF
>TRBV5-6|TRBJ2-7|15
CASSLYTRGSYEQYF
>TRBV18|TRBJ1-6|17
CASSSFPTGQPDSPLHF
>TRBV10-1|TRBJ2-1|17
CASSENRRGGSYNEQFF
>TRBV15|TRBJ2-7|15
CATSREQGATYEQYF
>TRBV14|TRBJ1-1|13
CASSGTLNTEAFF
>TRBV19|TRBJ2-2|19
CASMGTSGRAGANTGELFF
>TRBV3-1|TRBJ1-3|20
CASSQLWGQGSRPSGNTIYF
>TRBV21-1|TRBJ1-1|18
CASSKEGGANYIDTEAFF
>TRBV6-6|TRBJ1-1|15
CASTRDATTNTEAFF
>TRBV5-1|TRBJ2-5|16
CASSRTGTGYQETQYF
>TRBV19|TRBJ2-6|16
CASQGWVPSGANVLTF
>TRBV29-1|TRBJ1-1|10
CSAGNTEAFF
>TRBV9|TRBJ2-6|17
CASSVGPTHSGANVLIF
>TRBV6-6|TRBJ2-7|16
CASSYGLAGLPREQYF
>TRBV5-4|TRBJ1-1|17
CASSVDRGPPMNTEAFF
>TRBV9|TRBJ2-3|14
CASSVGLAGDTQYF
>TRBV6-5|TRBJ2-7|11
CASLQKRPLNF
>TRBV27|TRBJ2-1|16
CASSLDDGRGRYEQFF
>TRBV19|TRBJ2-6|18
CASSMAGNSLKGANVLTF
>TRBV18|TRBJ2-1|16
CASSSWTSGGNNEQFF
>TRBV29-1|TRBJ2-1|9
CSVDDEQFF
>TRBV7-8|TRBJ2-7|13
CASSLTARMEQYF
>TRBV18|TRBJ1-2|15
CASSLPGTSNYGYTF
>TRBV20-1|TRBJ2-7|15
CSARGAEGGRREQYF
>TRBV7-8|TRBJ2-1|15
CASSLASGTNNEQFF
>TRBV6-1|TRBJ1-2|15
CASSEAGSFLYGYTF
>TRBV28|TRBJ1-5|16
CASSLSAGGGNQPQHF
>TRBV3-1|TRBJ2-3|16
CASSQDMGTSTDTQYF
>TRBV20-1|TRBJ2-7|14
CSAPRESYQGEQYF
>TRBV24-1|TRBJ1-2|12
CATSDPNYGYTF
>TRBV7-2|TRBJ1-5|15
CASSFWQGGNQPQHF
>TRBV2|TRBJ1-5|15
CASSDGTGGDQPQHF
>TRBV3-1|TRBJ1-2|13
CASSQVDHYGYTF
>TRBV28|TRBJ2-3|14
CASSSPGLTDTQYF
>TRBV12-3/TRBV12-4|TRBJ2-4|15
CASTPGVGAKNIQYF
>TRBV7-9|TRBJ2-5|18
CASSALTPGLAGVETQYF
>TRBV7-8|TRBJ2-1|17
CASSPRLAGGSYNEQFF
>TRBV7-6|TRBJ2-7|14
CASSSRPSSYEQYF
>TRBV9|TRBJ2-2|18
CASSVESGALGGTGELFF
>TRBV7-6|TRBJ2-6|17
CASSPGPAASGANVLTF